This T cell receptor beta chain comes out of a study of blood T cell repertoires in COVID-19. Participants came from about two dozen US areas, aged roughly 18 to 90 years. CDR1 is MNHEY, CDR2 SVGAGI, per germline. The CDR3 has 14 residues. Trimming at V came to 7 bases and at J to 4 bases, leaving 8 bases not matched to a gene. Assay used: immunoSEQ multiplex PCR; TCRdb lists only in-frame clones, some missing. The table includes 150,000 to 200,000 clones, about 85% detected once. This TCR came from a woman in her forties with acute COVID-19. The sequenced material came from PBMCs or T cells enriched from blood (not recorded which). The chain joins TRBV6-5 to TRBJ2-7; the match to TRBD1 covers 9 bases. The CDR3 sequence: CASTPGQGPYEQYF. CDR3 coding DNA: TGTGCCAGCACACCGGGACAGGGCCCATACGAGCAGTACTTC.